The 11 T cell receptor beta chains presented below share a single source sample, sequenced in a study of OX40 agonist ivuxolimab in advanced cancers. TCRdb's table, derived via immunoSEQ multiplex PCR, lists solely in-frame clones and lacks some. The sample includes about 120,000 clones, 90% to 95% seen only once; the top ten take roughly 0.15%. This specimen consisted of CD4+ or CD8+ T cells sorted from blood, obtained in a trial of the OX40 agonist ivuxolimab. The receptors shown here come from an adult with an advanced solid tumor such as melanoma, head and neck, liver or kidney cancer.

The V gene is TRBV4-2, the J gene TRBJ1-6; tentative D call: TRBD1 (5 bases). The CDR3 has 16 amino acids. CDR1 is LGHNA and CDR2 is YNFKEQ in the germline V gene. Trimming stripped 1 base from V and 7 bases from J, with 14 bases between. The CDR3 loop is CASSQGYQGLNSPLHF. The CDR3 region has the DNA TGTGCCAGCAGCCAAGGCTACCAGGGACTGAATTCACCCCTCCACTTT.

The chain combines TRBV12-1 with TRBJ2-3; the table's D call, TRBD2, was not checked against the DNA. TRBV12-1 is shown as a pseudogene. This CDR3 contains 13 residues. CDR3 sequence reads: CASSTTGTDTQYF. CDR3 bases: TGTGCCAGCAGCACCACGGGAACAGATACGCAGTATTTT.

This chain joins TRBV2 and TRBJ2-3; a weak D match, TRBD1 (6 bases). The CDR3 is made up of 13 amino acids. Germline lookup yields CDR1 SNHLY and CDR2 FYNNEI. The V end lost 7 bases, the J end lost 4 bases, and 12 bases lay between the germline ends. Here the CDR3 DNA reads TGTGCCAGCACACAGGGCCGCGCAGATACGCAGTATTTT. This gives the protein CASTQGRADTQYF.

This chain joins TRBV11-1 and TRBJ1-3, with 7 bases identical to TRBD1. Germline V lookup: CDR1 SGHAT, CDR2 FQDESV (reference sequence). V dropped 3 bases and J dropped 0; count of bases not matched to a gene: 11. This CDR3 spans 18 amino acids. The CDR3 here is CASSLGQQRTLSGNTIYF. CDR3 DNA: TGTGCCAGCAGCTTGGGACAGCAGAGGACCCTCTCTGGAAACACCATATATTTT.

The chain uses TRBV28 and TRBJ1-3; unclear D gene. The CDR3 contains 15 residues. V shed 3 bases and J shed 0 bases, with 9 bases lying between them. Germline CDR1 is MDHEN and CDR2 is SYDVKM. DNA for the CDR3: TGTGCCAGCAGTTTCCCACCCAACTCTGGAAACACCATATATTTT. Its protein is CASSFPPNSGNTIYF. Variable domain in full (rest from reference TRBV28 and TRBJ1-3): DVKVTQSSRYLVKRTGEKVFLECVQDMDHENMFWYRQDPGLGLRLIYFSYDVKMKEKGDIPEGYSVSREKKERFSLILESASTNQTSMYLCASSFPPNSGNTIYFGEGSWLTVV.

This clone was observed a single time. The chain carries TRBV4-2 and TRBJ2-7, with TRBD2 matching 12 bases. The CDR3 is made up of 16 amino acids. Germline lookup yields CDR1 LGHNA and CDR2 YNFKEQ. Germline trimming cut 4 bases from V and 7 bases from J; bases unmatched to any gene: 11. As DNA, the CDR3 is TGTGCCAGCAGCCTTTCCTCTAGCGGGGGGGCAGGGGAGCAGTACTTC. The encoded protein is CASSLSSSGGAGEQYF.

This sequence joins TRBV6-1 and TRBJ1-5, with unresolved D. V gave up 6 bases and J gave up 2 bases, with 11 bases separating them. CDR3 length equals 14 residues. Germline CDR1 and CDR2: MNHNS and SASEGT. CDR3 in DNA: TGTGCCAGCAGGGACCTCTGGGGCAATCAGCCCCAGCATTTT. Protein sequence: CASRDLWGNQPQHF.

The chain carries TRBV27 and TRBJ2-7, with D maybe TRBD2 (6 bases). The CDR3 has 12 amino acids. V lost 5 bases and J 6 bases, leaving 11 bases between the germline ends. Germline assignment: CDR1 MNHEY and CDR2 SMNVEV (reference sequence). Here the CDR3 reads CASSILGGEQYF. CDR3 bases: TGTGCCAGCAGTATCCTGGGGGGCGAGCAGTACTTC.

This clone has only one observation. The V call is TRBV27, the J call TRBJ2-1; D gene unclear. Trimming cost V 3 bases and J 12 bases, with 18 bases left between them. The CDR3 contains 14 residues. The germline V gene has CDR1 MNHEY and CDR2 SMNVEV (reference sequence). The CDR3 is CASSFGPLGNWQFF. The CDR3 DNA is TGTGCCAGCAGTTTCGGGCCCCTGGGAAATTGGCAGTTCTTC.

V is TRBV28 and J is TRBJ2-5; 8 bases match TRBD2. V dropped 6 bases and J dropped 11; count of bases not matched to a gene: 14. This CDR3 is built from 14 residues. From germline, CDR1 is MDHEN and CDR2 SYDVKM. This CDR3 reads CASSRTSTTTQQYF. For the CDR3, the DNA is TGTGCCAGCAGCAGGACTAGCACTACTACCCAGCAGTACTTC.

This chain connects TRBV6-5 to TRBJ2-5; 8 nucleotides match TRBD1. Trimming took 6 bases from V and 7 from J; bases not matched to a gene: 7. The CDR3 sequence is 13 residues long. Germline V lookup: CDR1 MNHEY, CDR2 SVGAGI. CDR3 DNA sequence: TGTGCCAGCAGGCCGACAGGGGATGGGACCCAGTACTTC. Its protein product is CASRPTGDGTQYF.